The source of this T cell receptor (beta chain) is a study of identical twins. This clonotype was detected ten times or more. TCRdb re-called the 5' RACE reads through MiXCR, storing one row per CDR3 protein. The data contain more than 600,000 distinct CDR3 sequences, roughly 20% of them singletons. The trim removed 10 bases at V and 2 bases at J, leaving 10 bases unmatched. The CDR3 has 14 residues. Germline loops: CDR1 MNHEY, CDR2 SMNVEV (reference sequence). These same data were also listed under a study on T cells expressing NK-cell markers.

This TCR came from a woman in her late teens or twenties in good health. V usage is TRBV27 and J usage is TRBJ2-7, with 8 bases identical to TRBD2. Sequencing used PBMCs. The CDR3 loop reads CATYPPGRAYEQYF. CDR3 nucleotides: TGTGCCACCTACCCTCCCGGGAGGGCCTACGAGCAGTACTTC.